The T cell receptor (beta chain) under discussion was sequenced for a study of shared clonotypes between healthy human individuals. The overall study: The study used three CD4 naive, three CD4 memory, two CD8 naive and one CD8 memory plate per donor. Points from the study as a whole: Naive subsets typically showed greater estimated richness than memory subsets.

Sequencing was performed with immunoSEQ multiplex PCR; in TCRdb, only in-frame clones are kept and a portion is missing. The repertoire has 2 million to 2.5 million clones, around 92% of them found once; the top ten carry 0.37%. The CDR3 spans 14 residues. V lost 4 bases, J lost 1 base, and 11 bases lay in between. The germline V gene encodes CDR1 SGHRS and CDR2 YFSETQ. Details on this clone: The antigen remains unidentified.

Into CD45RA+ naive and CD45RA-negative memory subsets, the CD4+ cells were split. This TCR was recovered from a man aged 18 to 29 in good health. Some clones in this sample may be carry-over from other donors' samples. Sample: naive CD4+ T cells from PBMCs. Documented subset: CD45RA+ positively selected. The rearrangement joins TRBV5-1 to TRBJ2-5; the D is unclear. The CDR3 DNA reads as TGCGCCAGCAGCGCAGCCGCTACCCAAGAGACCCAGTACTTC. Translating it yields CASSAAATQETQYF. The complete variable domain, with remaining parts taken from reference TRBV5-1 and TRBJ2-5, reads KAGVTQTPRYLIKTRGQQVTLSCSPISGHRSVSWYQQTPGQGLQFLFEYFSETQRNKGNFPGRFSGRQFSNSRSEMNVSTLELGDSALYLCASSAAATQETQYFGPGTRLLVL.